This T cell receptor beta chain was found in a study of Graves' ophthalmopathy and Graves' hyperthyroidism. General study points: Progression of ophthalmopathy was predicted by the model with 60% to 71% sensitivity and less than 85% specificity.

As the template, RNA transcripts were used to amplify TCR beta CDR3 regions. A first-round RT-PCR used HTBI primers, followed by a second-round multiplex PCR. TCRdb ran MiXCR on the multiplex PCR reads and lists one entry per CDR3 protein. The sample consists of some 520,000 distinct CDR3 sequences, approximately 15% of them appearing once. Deletions cut 0 bases from V and 7 bases from J, with 15 bases between. This CDR3 region has 14 residues. CDR1 and CDR2 (germline): DFQATT, SNEGSKA (reference sequence). This clonotype was detected many times. As yet, its antigen is unknown. This TCR came from a woman aged 25 to 39 with Graves' ophthalmopathy. This chain connects TRBV20-1 to TRBJ1-2, with unresolved D. The specimen was blood. CDR3 residues: CSARDRPLPTGYTF. The CDR3 nucleotides read TGCAGTGCTAGAGATAGGCCCCTACCTACTGGCTACACCTTC.